This TCR beta chain was captured by sequencing in a study of human T cells and chemical hapten exposure. This clonotype was found many times. The CDR3 totals 15 residues. V gave up 0 bases and J gave up 1 base, with 11 bases separating them. CDR1 and CDR2 (germline): DFQATT, SNEGSKA (reference sequence). TCRdb used MiXCR to reprocess the RACE reads, holding one entry per CDR3 protein. The data contain roughly 360,000 distinct CDR3 sequences, more than 4.5% of them singletons. Time point indicated: patch test 1, 2 weeks after DPC sensitization. Treatment described: therapeutic diphenylcyclopropenone sensitization with weekly scalp DPC.

The sample consisted of whole blood, taken in connection with sensitization to the hapten diphenylcyclopropenone (DPC). The V call is TRBV20-1, the J call TRBJ2-3, with D perhaps being TRBD1 or TRBD2 (5 bases each). The clonotype originates from a woman between 45 and 60 years old with alopecia areata. Some clones in this sample may be carry-over from other donors' samples. CDR3 residues: CSARDPRGGTDTQYF. The CDR3 DNA reads as TGCAGTGCTAGAGACCCTCGAGGGGGCACAGATACGCAGTATTTT.